The 31 T cell receptor beta chains in this list originate from one sample, sequenced in a study of blood T cell repertoires in COVID-19. Sequenced by immunoSEQ multiplex PCR; TCRdb stores in-frame clones only, minus some. The data contain some 180,000 clones, over 75% of them singletons. Material for sequencing was peripheral blood. These receptors were collected from an elderly woman with active or convalescent COVID-19.

The rearrangement links TRBV6-5 to TRBJ2-3, with D possibly matching TRBD1 (5 bases). CDR3 size: 15 residues. V lost 0 bases and J 0 bases, leaving 7 bases between the germline ends. Germline loops: CDR1 MNHEY, CDR2 SVGAGI. In nucleotides, the CDR3 is TGTGCCAGCAGTTACTCGTGGGGCAGCACAGATACGCAGTATTTT. Translating it yields CASSYSWGSTDTQYF.

This rearrangement joins TRBV18 to TRBJ2-5; D is ambiguous. This CDR3 spans 15 amino acids. CDR1 KGHSH and CDR2 LQKENI come from the germline V gene. V was trimmed by 4 bases and J by 2 bases, leaving 14 bases between them. The CDR3 protein is CASSRLLAGQETQYF. The CDR3 region has the DNA TGTGCCAGCTCACGTCTGTTGGCAGGTCAAGAGACCCAGTACTTC.

V gene TRBV7-8 combines with J gene TRBJ2-7; 9 nucleotides match TRBD1. The CDR3 runs to 16 residues. V lost 4 bases to trimming and J lost 3 bases; unmatched junction nucleotides: 10. CDR1 SGHVS and CDR2 FQNEAQ come from the germline V gene. The CDR3 reads CASSWRDREFFYEQYF. In DNA, the CDR3 is TGTGCCAGCAGCTGGAGGGACAGGGAATTTTTCTACGAGCAGTACTTC.

This clone was observed once. The rearrangement links TRBV4-3 to TRBJ1-4; D uncertain. Looked up from germline, CDR1 is LGHNA and CDR2 is YSLEER. Between the trimmed V and J ends, which lost 0 bases and 3 bases, there was a span of 17 bases. The CDR3 consists of 18 residues. The CDR3 here is CASSQDGRHMVANEKLFF. The CDR3, as DNA: TGCGCCAGCAGCCAAGATGGGCGACACATGGTAGCTAATGAAAAACTGTTTTTT.

This clone was recorded a few times. J is TRBJ2-7 and V is TRBV29-1; perhaps TRBD1 as D (6 bases). V was shortened by 6 bases and J by 6 bases, with 18 bases between the two germline ends. Looked up from germline, CDR1 is SQVTM and CDR2 is ANQGSEA. The CDR3 spans 13 residues. The CDR3 region has the DNA TGCAGCGTAGCAAACAGGGATCGAGGCGAGCAGTACTTC. Translating gives CSVANRDRGEQYF.

The chain carries TRBV6-5 and TRBJ1-2, with D possibly matching TRBD1 (5 bases). The V end lost 4 bases, the J end lost 2 bases, and 11 bases lay between the germline ends. The CDR3 is made up of 14 amino acids. From germline, CDR1 is MNHEY and CDR2 SVGAGI. The CDR3 spells CASSSLRTNYGYTF. CDR3 DNA sequence: TGTGCCAGCAGTTCTCTCCGGACAAACTATGGCTACACCTTC.

The CDR3: CSANPGQGIAEAFF. The CDR3 DNA reads as TGCAGCGCCAACCCGGGACAGGGGATCGCTGAAGCTTTCTTT. This rearrangement joins TRBV29-1 to TRBJ1-1; 10 bases match TRBD1. After removal of 7 bases from V and 6 bases from J, the junction contained 11 bases not matched to a gene. CDR3 length equals 14 residues. CDR1 SQVTM and CDR2 ANQGSEA come from the germline V gene.

CDR3 coding DNA: TGTGCCAGCAGCCGGTCCCTAAAGAGGGAGACCCAGTACTTC. Translated, it gives CASSRSLKRETQYF. This rearrangement joins TRBV3-1 (or the pseudogene TRBV3-2) to TRBJ2-5, with D hard to call. Between the trimmed V and J ends, which lost 4 bases and 5 bases, there was a span of 14 bases. In germline, CDR1 is LGHDT, CDR2 YNNKEL (reference sequence). The CDR3 sequence is 14 residues long.

This chain uses TRBV4-3 with TRBJ1-1, with D possibly TRBD1 on 5 matching bases. The CDR3 has 14 amino acids. Looked up from germline, CDR1 is LGHNA and CDR2 is YSLEER. The V and J ends lost 4 bases and 1 base respectively, with 10 bases between them. CDR3: CASSRSTANTEAFF. The CDR3 coding sequence is TGCGCCAGCAGCCGGTCGACAGCGAACACTGAAGCTTTCTTT.

The chain joins TRBV5-1 to TRBJ2-1; the D is unclear. Trimming took off 1 base at V and 4 bases at J, with 9 bases between the two ends. The germline gives CDR1 SGHRS, CDR2 YFSETQ. CDR3 size: 14 residues. CDR3 DNA: TGCGCCAGCAGCTTGAATTCTGCGTACAATGAGCAGTTCTTC. As protein: CASSLNSAYNEQFF. The full variable domain, its missing parts supplied by reference TRBV5-1 and TRBJ2-1, is KAGVTQTPRYLIKTRGQQVTLSCSPISGHRSVSWYQQTPGQGLQFLFEYFSETQRNKGNFPGRFSGRQFSNSRSEMNVSTLELGDSALYLCASSLNSAYNEQFFGPGTRLTVL.

This chain joins TRBV28 and TRBJ1-5; D perhaps matches TRBD1 (5 bases). V was shortened by 8 bases and J by 7 bases, with 21 bases between the two germline ends. Germline values: CDR1 MDHEN, CDR2 SYDVKM. This CDR3 region has 15 residues. The CDR3 sequence is CASALLHGRGQPQHF. In nucleotides, the CDR3 is TGTGCCAGCGCGCTCTTACACGGGAGGGGACAGCCCCAGCATTTT.

The chain is built from TRBV10-2 and TRBJ2-2, with TRBD1 matching 8 bases. The CDR3 runs to 14 residues. Germline V gene data show CDR1 as WSHSY and CDR2 as SAAADI. The J segment lost 6 bases and the V segment lost 5 bases, leaving 5 bases of the junction unmatched. The CDR3 spells CASSLQGASGELFF. CDR3 bases: TGCGCCAGCAGTCTGCAGGGGGCGTCCGGGGAGCTGTTTTTT.

The rearrangement links TRBV6-5 to TRBJ1-4, with D possibly being TRBD1 (6 bases). The CDR3 spans 15 residues. CDR1 MNHEY and CDR2 SVGAGI come from the germline V gene. V dropped 0 bases and J dropped 11 bases, with 16 bases sitting between them. CDR3 amino acids: CASSYSGTFDGKLFF. The CDR3 DNA sequence: TGTGCCAGCAGTTACTCCGGGACATTCGATGGGAAACTGTTTTTT.

This chain connects TRBV19 to TRBJ2-6, with 9 bases lining up with TRBD1. J was trimmed by 2 bases and V by 10 bases; bases with no gene match: 12. Germline loops: CDR1 LNHDA, CDR2 SQIVND (reference sequence). CDR3 length: 17 amino acids. The DNA for the CDR3 is TGTGCCACCATGGTGGGGACAGGGTCGGCTGGGGCCAACGTCCTGACTTTC. Translated, it gives CATMVGTGSAGANVLTF.

This clone was observed many times. The chain joins TRBV2 to TRBJ2-5; D gene uncertain. V shed 6 bases and J shed 2 bases, with 10 bases lying between them. In germline, CDR1 is SNHLY, CDR2 FYNNEI. This CDR3 spans 13 amino acids. CDR3 sequence reads: CASRTANQETQYF. DNA for the CDR3: TGTGCCAGCAGGACTGCTAATCAAGAGACCCAGTACTTC.

This chain uses TRBV28 with TRBJ1-1, with D tentatively TRBD1 (5 bases). V shed 3 bases and J shed 1 base, with 6 bases lying between them. Germline CDR1 is MDHEN and CDR2 is SYDVKM. There are 13 residues in the CDR3. Here the CDR3 reads CASSLGPNTEAFF. In DNA form, the CDR3 reads TGTGCCAGCAGTTTGGGGCCGAACACTGAAGCTTTCTTT.

V and J are TRBV29-1 and TRBJ2-2, with 8 positions matching TRBD2. The ends lost 7 bases at V and 4 bases at J; junction bases unmatched: 17. Germline V gives CDR1 SQVTM, CDR2 ANQGSEA. The CDR3 runs 17 residues. In nucleotides, the CDR3 is TGCAGCGCCACCAAAAGTGGGAGCGGGGGAGGCACCGGGGAGCTGTTTTTT. It is translated as CSATKSGSGGGTGELFF.

The rearrangement uses TRBV16 and TRBJ2-7, with D unresolved. With 0 bases removed from V and 0 bases from J, the gap between germline ends came to 6 bases. The CDR3 extends over 14 amino acids. In germline, CDR1 is KGHSY, CDR2 FQNENV. The CDR3 sequence is CASSQSLSSYEQYF. The CDR3 DNA reads TGTGCCAGCAGCCAATCGCTGAGCTCCTACGAGCAGTACTTC. The complete variable domain, with remaining parts taken from reference TRBV16 and TRBJ2-7, reads GEEVAQTPKHLVRGEGQKAKLYCAPIKGHSYVFWYQQVLKNEFKFLISFQNENVFDETGMPKERFSAKCLPNSPCSLEIQATKLEDSAVYFCASSQSLSSYEQYFGPGTRLTVT.

The chain joins TRBV15 to TRBJ1-1, with a tentative D call TRBD1 (6 bases). The germline V and J ends were trimmed by 1 base and 2 bases, with 14 bases remaining between them. Germline CDR1 LNHNV, CDR2 YYDKDF (reference sequence). The CDR3 spans 16 residues. DNA for the CDR3: TGTGCCACCAGCAGAGCATTGCAGGGGCTAAACACTGAAGCTTTCTTT. As protein: CATSRALQGLNTEAFF.

The rearrangement links TRBV5-4 to TRBJ2-2; D may be TRBD1 (6 bases). The CDR3 has 14 amino acids. The V gene lost 1 base and the J gene lost 5 bases, with 9 bases spanning the gap. CDR1 and CDR2 from the germline V gene are SGHNT and YYREEE (reference sequence). The DNA of the CDR3 is TGTGCCAGCAGCTTGAACAGGGATACCGGGGAGCTGTTTTTT. It translates to CASSLNRDTGELFF. Filled out from reference TRBV5-4 and TRBJ2-2, the complete variable domain reads ETGVTQSPTHLIKTRGQQVTLRCSSQSGHNTVSWYQQALGQGPQFIFQYYREEENGRGNFPPRFSGLQFPNYSSELNVNALELDDSALYLCASSLNRDTGELFFGEGSRLTVL.

The rearrangement uses TRBV28 and TRBJ1-5; perhaps TRBD1 as D (6 bases). With 6 bases removed from V and 2 bases from J, the gap between germline ends came to 14 bases. Germline lookup yields CDR1 MDHEN and CDR2 SYDVKM. The CDR3 is 15 residues long. CDR3 sequence reads: CASSPGSGGNQPQHF. As DNA, the CDR3 is TGTGCCAGCAGCCCCGGGTCAGGGGGCAATCAGCCCCAGCATTTT.

The rearrangement uses TRBV4-3 and TRBJ1-6; 7 bases fit TRBD1. The CDR3 runs to 15 residues. Germline V gene sequence: CDR1 LGHNA, CDR2 YSLEER. After removal of 1 base from V and 6 bases from J, the junction contained 3 bases not matched to a gene. CDR3 loop: CASSQGQGLNSPLHF. CDR3 coding DNA: TGCGCCAGCAGCCAAGGACAGGGACTTAATTCACCCCTCCACTTT.

V gene TRBV2 combines with J gene TRBJ1-3; no definite D call. V lost 7 bases and J lost 0, with 16 bases in between. The germline V gene has CDR1 SNHLY and CDR2 FYNNEI. The CDR3 is made up of 16 amino acids. This chain's CDR3 is CASTGRGTSSGNTIYF. The DNA for the CDR3 is TGTGCCAGCACTGGCCGTGGCACGTCCTCTGGAAACACCATATATTTT. The full variable domain, with the rest looked up from reference TRBV2 and TRBJ1-3, is EPEVTQTPSHQVTQMGQEVILRCVPISNHLYFYWYRQILGQKVEFLVSFYNNEISEKSEIFDDQFSVERPDGSNFTLKIRSTKLEDSAMYFCASTGRGTSSGNTIYFGEGSWLTVV.

The chain has TRBV10-3 and TRBJ1-2; D not certain. The CDR3 sequence is 15 residues long. Germline assignment: CDR1 ENHRY and CDR2 SYGVKD. V was cut by 2 bases and J by 0 bases, with 10 bases left in between. The CDR3 nucleotides are TGTGCCATCAGTGAGCCGGCTGACTCTAACTATGGCTACACCTTC. It is translated as CAISEPADSNYGYTF.

The chain joins TRBV6-5 to TRBJ1-1; 8 positions agree with TRBD1. Unmatched junction bases numbered 6, after V lost 2 bases and J lost 4 bases. This CDR3 spans 15 amino acids. In germline, CDR1 is MNHEY, CDR2 SVGAGI. CDR3 bases: TGTGCCAGCAGTTACCGGTCAGGGGGCGTCACTGAAGCTTTCTTT. This encodes CASSYRSGGVTEAFF.

This chain joins TRBV7-9 and TRBJ2-5; D gene uncertain. This CDR3 is 15 amino acids long. Trimming cost V 3 bases and J 0 bases, with 11 bases left between them. Germline values: CDR1 SEHNR, CDR2 FQNEAQ (reference sequence). CDR3 nucleotide sequence: TGTGCCAGCAGCTTCCCGGCAGGCAACCAAGAGACCCAGTACTTC. It translates to CASSFPAGNQETQYF.

The V and J genes are TRBV7-8 and TRBJ2-1; TRBD2 matches at 14 bases. There are 20 residues in the CDR3. The trim removed 8 bases at V and 8 bases at J, leaving 23 bases unmatched. CDR1 is SGHVS, CDR2 FQNEAQ, per germline. The CDR3, as DNA: TGTGCCAGCGGCACCCAATTGACGACCGGGACTAGCGGGGGTAGTGATGAGCAGTTCTTC. Amino acids: CASGTQLTTGTSGGSDEQFF.

The chain links TRBV25-1 to TRBJ1-5; 9 bases match TRBD1. J gave up 5 bases and V 9 bases, and 2 bases lay outside the gene matches. This CDR3 has 12 amino acids. The germline gives CDR1 MGHDK, CDR2 SYGVNS. The CDR3: CASGQGYQPQHF. CDR3 bases: TGTGCCAGTGGACAGGGGTATCAGCCCCAGCATTTT.

The rearrangement links TRBV10-3 to TRBJ1-2; D is unresolved. The CDR3 length is 13 residues. Trimming removed 4 bases from V and 4 bases from J, with 10 bases in between. Germline V gene sequence: CDR1 ENHRY, CDR2 SYGVKD. CDR3 nucleotides: TGTGCCATCAGTGCAATAGGCGGCTATGGCTACACCTTC. This encodes CAISAIGGYGYTF.

The CDR3 spells CASSLRGATEAFF. The DNA for the CDR3 is TGTGCCAGCAGTTTACGGGGGGCCACTGAAGCTTTCTTT. V is TRBV5-6 and J is TRBJ1-1; D perhaps matches TRBD1 (6 bases). There are 13 residues in the CDR3. Germline values: CDR1 SGHDT, CDR2 YYEEEE. V was cut by 5 bases and J by 4 bases, with 12 bases left in between.

V is TRBV19 and J is TRBJ2-1, with D perhaps TRBD1 (5 bases). The CDR3 is 14 amino acids. V was cut by 5 bases and J by 7 bases, with 15 bases left in between. Germline CDR1 reads LNHDA; CDR2 reads SQIVND (reference sequence). The chain's CDR3 is CASSLQGRTNEQFF. The CDR3 DNA follows: TGTGCCAGTAGTCTTCAGGGAAGAACAAATGAGCAGTTCTTC.